The subject of this entry is one T cell receptor (beta chain). These data are taken from a study of blood T cell repertoires in COVID-19. About the research overall: The United States, Italy and Spain were the sources of the acute and convalescent COVID-19 samples. From T cells, B-cell-depleted T cells, or PBMCs came the material, which was cDNA or gDNA.

CDR1 is MNHEY and CDR2 is SVGAGI in the germline V gene. The V and J ends lost 0 bases and 5 bases respectively, with 10 bases between them. The CDR3 runs to 14 residues. Libraries were prepared by immunoSEQ multiplex PCR; TCRdb keeps only in-frame clonotypes and omits some of them. The sample yields around 250,000 clones, roughly 87% seen once. The receptor was derived from a woman in her 40s who had recovered from COVID-19. V usage is TRBV6-5 and J usage is TRBJ2-5; possibly TRBD2 for D (6 bases). The sample was peripheral blood. The CDR3 region has the DNA TGTGCCAGCAGTTACTCGGGGGGATGGGAGACCCAGTACTTC. This sequence encodes CASSYSGGWETQYF.